The clone carrying this T cell receptor beta chain was observed at least ten times. Bulk tissue was left unsorted, and RNA and DNA were co-extracted from about 20-30 mg of it. V lost 6 bases, J lost 7 bases, and 9 bases lay in between. The CDR3 covers 12 residues. This specimen comes from a study of tumor-infiltrating lymphocytes in primary liver carcinoma. About the study: Sample counts of productive TCRbeta reads spanned roughly 3.65 to 8 million; these counts were similar across tissue types.

Synthesis of TCR beta cDNA was carried out from about 540 ng total RNA with a constant-region primer. Modified slightly, ARM-PCR produced TCR beta libraries over three nested multiplex PCR rounds. The study ran its first two PCR rounds for approximately 11 cycles each, using TRBV1-TRBV30 forward primers and a C-beta reverse primer. TCRdb reanalysed the multiplex PCR reads using MiXCR and keeps one entry per CDR3 protein. The sample contains tens of thousands of distinct CDR3 sequences, around 64% of which appear only once. Specimen: liver tumor tissue from sampling region 4. The sample's subset: tumor region T4, right-lateral pole. The sequence was collected from a man in his forties with primary liver carcinoma and hepatitis B virus infection. The chain has TRBV12-3 or TRBV12-4 and TRBJ2-2; no clear D gene. The CDR3 DNA is TGTGCCAGCAGCCCCTCTGACGGGGAGCTGTTTTTT. Translation gives CASSPSDGELFF.